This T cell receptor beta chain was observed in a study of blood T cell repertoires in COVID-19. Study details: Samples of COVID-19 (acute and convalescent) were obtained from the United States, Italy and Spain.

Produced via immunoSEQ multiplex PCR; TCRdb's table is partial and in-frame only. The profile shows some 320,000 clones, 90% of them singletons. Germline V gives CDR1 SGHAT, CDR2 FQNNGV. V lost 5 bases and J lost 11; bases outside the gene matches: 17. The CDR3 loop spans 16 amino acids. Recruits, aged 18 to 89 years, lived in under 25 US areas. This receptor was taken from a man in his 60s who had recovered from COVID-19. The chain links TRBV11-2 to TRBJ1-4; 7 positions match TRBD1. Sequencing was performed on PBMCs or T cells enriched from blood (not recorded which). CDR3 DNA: TGTGCCAGCAGCCAAGACAGGGCCTGGTCGAAATACAAACTGTTTTTT. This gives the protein CASSQDRAWSKYKLFF.